This TCR beta chain is from a study of blood T cell repertoires in COVID-19. Background on the study: Some COVID-19 samples were acute and others convalescent; all came from the United States, Italy and Spain. Nucleic acid was either cDNA or gDNA, and it came from T cells, B-cell-depleted T cells, or PBMCs.

CDR3 length equals 14 residues. The junction had 10 bases not matched to a gene; V was cut back by 5 bases and J by 9 bases. Germline V gene data show CDR1 as SEHNR and CDR2 as FQNEAQ (reference sequence). How the authors handled the data: Reference gene primer amplification yielded estimated nucleated cell counts. The protocol was immunoSEQ multiplex PCR, while the TCRdb copy is restricted to in-frame clones and leaves out a portion. V and J calls and clone size are those listed in that table; D and trimming were worked out from the DNA. The sample includes around 78,000 clones, 82% of them seen just once.

The rearrangement links TRBV7-9 to TRBJ1-3; 7 positions agree with TRBD1. This clonotype originated in a human donor in a cohort sampled during active COVID-19. The specimen sequenced was peripheral blood. The CDR3 spells CASSPPDRDLTIYF. The DNA of the CDR3 is TGTGCCAGCAGCCCCCCCGACAGGGACCTCACCATATATTTT.